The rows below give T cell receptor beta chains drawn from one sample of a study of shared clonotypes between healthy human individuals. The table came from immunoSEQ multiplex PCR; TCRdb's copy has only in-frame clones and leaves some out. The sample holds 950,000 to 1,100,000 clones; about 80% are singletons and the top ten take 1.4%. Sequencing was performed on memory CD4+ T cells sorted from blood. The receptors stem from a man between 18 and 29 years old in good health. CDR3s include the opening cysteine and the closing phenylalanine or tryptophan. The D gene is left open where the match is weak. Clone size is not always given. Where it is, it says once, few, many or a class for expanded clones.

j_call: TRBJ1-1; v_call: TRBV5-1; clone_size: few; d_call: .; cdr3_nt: TGCGCCAGCAGCTTCGCAATGAACACTGAAGCTTTCTTT; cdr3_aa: CASSFAMNTEAFF
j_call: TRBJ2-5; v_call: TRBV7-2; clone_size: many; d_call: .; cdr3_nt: TGTGCCAGCACCCCAGATGGGGCGGTGAGACTTGAGACCCAGTACTTC; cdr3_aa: CASTPDGAVRLETQYF
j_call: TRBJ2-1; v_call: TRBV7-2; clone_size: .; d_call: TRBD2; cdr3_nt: TGTGCCAGCAGCCGCGGACTAGCGGGGGGGGATGAGCAGTTCTTC; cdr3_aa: CASSRGLAGGDEQFF
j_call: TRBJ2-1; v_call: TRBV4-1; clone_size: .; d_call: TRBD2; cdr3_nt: TGCGCCAGCAGACGACTAGCGAGGGAAGGTGAGCAGTTCTTC; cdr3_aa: CASRRLAREGEQFF
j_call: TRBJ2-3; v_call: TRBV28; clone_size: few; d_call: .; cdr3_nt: TGTGCCAGCAGCCCGGCTTATAGCACAGATACGCAGTATTTT; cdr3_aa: CASSPAYSTDTQYF
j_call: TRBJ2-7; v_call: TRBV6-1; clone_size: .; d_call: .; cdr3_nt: TGTGCCAGCAGTGAAGCGCGGGACGGACGGACAAAGATATCCTACGAGCAGTACTTC; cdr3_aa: CASSEARDGRTKISYEQYF
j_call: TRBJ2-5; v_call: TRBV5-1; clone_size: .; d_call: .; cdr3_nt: TGCGCCAGCAGCACCGTGGGGGGCGCAGAGACCCAGTACTTC; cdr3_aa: CASSTVGGAETQYF
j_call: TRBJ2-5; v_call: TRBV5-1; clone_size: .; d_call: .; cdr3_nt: TGCGCCAGCAGCTTTGGCAGACTGCAAGAGACCCAGTACTTC; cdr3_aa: CASSFGRLQETQYF
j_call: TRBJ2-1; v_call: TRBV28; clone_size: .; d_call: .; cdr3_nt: TGTGCCAGCGGACGAGGCTTCAATGAGCAGTTCTTC; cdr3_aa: CASGRGFNEQFF
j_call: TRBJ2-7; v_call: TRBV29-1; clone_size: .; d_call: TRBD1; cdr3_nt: TGCAGCTGCCGACAGGGGGACGAGCAGTACTTC; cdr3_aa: CSCRQGDEQYF
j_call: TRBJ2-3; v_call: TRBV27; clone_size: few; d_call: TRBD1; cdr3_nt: TGTGCCAGCAGTCCCAAAGGGGGCACGGGCACAGATACGCAGTATTTT; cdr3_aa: CASSPKGGTGTDTQYF
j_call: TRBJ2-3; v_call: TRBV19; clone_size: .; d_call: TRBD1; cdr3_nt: TGTGCCAGTAGTACCGAACAGGGGGGCACAGATACGCAGTATTTT; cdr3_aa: CASSTEQGGTDTQYF
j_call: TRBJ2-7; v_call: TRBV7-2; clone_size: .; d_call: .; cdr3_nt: TGTGCCAGCAGCCTAGGACTTGGATACGAGCAGTACTTC; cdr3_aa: CASSLGLGYEQYF
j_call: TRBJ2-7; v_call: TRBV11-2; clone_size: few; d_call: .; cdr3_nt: TGTGCCAGCAGCCGATCTGGGGTGGGATCCTACGAGCAGTACTTC; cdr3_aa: CASSRSGVGSYEQYF
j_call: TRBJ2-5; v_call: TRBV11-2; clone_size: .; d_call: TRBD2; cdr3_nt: TGTGCCAGCAGCAGGATAACGGGGGGGCTGCAAGAGACCCAGTACTTC; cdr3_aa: CASSRITGGLQETQYF
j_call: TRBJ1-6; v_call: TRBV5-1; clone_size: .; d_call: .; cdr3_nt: TGCGCCAGCAGCTTGGACTACACCGATTCACCCCTCCACTTT; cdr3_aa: CASSLDYTDSPLHF
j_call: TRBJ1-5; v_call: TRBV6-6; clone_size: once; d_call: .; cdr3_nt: TGTGCCAGCCATGCGACGGCTGATCAGCCCCAGCATTTT; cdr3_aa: CASHATADQPQHF
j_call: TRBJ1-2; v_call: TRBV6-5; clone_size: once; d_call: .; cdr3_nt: TGTGCCAGCAGTTATGACGGACAGTCCCTTTATGGCTACACCTTC; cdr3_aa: CASSYDGQSLYGYTF
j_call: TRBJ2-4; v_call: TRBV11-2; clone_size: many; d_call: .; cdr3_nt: TGTGCCAGCAGCTTGAACGGGGCGACCAAAAACATTCAGTACTTC; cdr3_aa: CASSLNGATKNIQYF
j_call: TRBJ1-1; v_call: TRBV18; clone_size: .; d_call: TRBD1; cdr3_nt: TGTGCCAGCTCACGGGGGACAGTCGCGCCCACTGAAGCTTTCTTT; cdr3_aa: CASSRGTVAPTEAFF
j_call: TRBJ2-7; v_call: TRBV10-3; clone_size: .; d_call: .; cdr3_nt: TGTGCCATCAGTAAGCGGTCCTACGAGCAGTACTTC; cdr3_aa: CAISKRSYEQYF
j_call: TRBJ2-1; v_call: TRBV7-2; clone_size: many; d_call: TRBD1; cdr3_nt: TGTGCCAGCAGCACCCGACAGGGGGTCGGCAATGAGCAGTTCTTC; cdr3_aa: CASSTRQGVGNEQFF
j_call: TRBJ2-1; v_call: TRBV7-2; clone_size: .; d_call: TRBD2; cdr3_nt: TGTGCCAGCAGCGGACCCTTCAGCGGGAGTATCGGGAATGAGCAGTTCTTC; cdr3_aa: CASSGPFSGSIGNEQFF
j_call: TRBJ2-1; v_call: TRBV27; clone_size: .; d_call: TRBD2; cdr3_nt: TGTGCCAGCAGTTCCCCTTTCAGCGGGGGCCATTACAATGAGCAGTTCTTC; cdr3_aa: CASSSPFSGGHYNEQFF
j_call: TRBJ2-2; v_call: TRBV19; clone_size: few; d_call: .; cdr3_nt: TGTGCCAGTACCCCCCTTCCCACACTCGGGGAGCTGTTTTTT; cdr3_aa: CASTPLPTLGELFF
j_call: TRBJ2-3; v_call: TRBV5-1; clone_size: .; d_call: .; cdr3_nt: TGCGCCAGCAGCTTGACAGGGAAGACAGATACGCAGTATTTT; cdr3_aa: CASSLTGKTDTQYF
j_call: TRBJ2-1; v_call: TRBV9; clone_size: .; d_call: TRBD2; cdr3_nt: TGTGCCAGCAGCTCAGCGGGGGGGCGTTCTGCAAATGAGCAGTTCTTC; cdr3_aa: CASSSAGGRSANEQFF
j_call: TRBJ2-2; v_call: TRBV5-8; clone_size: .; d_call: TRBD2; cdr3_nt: TGTGCCAGCAGCCTCGGACTAGCGGGCACCGGGGAGCTGTTTTTT; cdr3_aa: CASSLGLAGTGELFF
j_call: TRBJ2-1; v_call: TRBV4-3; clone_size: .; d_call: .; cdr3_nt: TGCGCCAGCAGCCGGGCTGGGACTCCTGGGGAGCAGTTCTTC; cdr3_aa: CASSRAGTPGEQFF
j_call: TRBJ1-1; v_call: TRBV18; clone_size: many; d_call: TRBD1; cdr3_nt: TGTGCCAGCTCAGGGACAGGCGGCACTGAAGCTTTCTTT; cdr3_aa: CASSGTGGTEAFF
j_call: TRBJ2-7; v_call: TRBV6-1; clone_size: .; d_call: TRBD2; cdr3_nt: TGTGCCAGCAGGGGGGGGACGGGCCGCGCCTACGAGCAGTACTTC; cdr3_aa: CASRGGTGRAYEQYF
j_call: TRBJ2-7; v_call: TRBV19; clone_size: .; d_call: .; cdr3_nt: TGTGCCAGTAGCCTAGAAAAAACCAAGCAGTACTTC; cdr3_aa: CASSLEKTKQYF
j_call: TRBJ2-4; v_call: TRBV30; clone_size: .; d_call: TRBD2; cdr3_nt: TGTGCCTGGAGTGTAATCGGCGGGAGTGCCAAAAACATTCAGTACTTC; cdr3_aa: CAWSVIGGSAKNIQYF
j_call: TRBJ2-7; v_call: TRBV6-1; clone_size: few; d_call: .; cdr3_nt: TGTGCCAGCGGGGGTCTAAACTACGAGCAGTACTTC; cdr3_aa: CASGGLNYEQYF
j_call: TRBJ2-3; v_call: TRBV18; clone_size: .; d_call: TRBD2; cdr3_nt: TGTGCCAGCTCACCTGGACTAGCTTATACGCAGTATTTT; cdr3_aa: CASSPGLAYTQYF
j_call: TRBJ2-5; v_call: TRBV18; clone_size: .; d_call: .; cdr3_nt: TGTGCCAGCAACGACGAGTCGGTGCGAGAGACCCAGTACTTC; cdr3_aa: CASNDESVRETQYF
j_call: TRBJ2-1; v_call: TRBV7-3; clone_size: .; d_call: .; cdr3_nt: TGTGCCAGCAGCTTAAACCCGGGACAAAGGAATGAGCAGTTCTTC; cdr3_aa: CASSLNPGQRNEQFF
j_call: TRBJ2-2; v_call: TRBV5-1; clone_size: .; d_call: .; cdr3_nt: TGCGCCAGCAGCTCGGGCCGCCGGCCCGGGGAGCTGTTTTTT; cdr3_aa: CASSSGRRPGELFF
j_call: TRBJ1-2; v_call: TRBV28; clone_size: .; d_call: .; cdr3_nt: TGTGCCAGCAAGGAGGTCTCCTATGGCTACACCTTC; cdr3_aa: CASKEVSYGYTF
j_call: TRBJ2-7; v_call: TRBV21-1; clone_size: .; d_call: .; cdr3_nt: TGTGCCAGCAGCAAAGAGAGGGGAGGGCGGGAAAGGTTCCGGGGCGAGCAGTACTTC; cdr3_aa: CASSKERGGRERFRGEQYF
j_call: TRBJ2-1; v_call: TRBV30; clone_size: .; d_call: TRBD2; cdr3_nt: TGTGCCTGGGCCCAGCGGGGGATCAATGAGCAGTTCTTC; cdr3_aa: CAWAQRGINEQFF
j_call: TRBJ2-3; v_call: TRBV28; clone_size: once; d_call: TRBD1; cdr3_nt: TGTGCCAGCAGTTCCACAGGGGAAACAGATACGCAGTATTTT; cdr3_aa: CASSSTGETDTQYF
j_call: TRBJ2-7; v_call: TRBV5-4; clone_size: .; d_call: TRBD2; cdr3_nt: TGTGCCAGCAGCTCGTTTTTCGGGGGGAAGTCCTACGAGCAGTACTTC; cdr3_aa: CASSSFFGGKSYEQYF
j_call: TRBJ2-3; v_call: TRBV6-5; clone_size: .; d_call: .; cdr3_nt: TGTGCCAGCAGCCAACAGGGCCTTCACACAGATACGCAGTATTTT; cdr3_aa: CASSQQGLHTDTQYF
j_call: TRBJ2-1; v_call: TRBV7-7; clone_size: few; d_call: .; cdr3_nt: TGTGCTAGCAGCTCCCAGGGGGAGCGGGGGACCTACAATGAGCAGTTCTTC; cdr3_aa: CASSSQGERGTYNEQFF
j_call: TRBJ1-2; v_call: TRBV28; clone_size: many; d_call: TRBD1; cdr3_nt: TGTGCCAGCAGTTTAGGGACAGGGGTCAGGTGGGGCTACACCTTC; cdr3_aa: CASSLGTGVRWGYTF
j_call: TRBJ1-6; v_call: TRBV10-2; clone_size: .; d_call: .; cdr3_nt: TGCGCCAGCACCTTAGGGGTAAAGGAGAATTCACCCCTCCACTTT; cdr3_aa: CASTLGVKENSPLHF
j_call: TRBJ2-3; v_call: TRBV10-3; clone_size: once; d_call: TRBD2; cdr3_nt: TGTGCCATCAGTGAACTACTAGCGGGAGCTGATACGCAGTATTTT; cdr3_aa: CAISELLAGADTQYF